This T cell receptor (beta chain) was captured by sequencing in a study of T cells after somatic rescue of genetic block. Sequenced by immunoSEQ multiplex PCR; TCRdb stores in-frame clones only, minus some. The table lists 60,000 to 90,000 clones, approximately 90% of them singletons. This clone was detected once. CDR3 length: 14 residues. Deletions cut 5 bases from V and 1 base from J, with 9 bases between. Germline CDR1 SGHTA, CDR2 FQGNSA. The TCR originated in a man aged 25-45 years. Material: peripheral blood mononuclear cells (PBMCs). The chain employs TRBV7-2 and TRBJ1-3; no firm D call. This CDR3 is CASSPWQSGNTIYF. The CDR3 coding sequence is TGTGCCAGCAGCCCTTGGCAGTCTGGAAACACCATATATTTT. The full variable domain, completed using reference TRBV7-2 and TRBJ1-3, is GAGVSQSPSNKVTEKGKDVELRCDPISGHTALYWYRQSLGQGLEFLIYFQGNSAPDKSGLPSDRFSAERTGGSVSTLTIQRTQQEDSAVYLCASSPWQSGNTIYFGEGSWLTVV.